This TCR beta chain was sequenced during a study of regulatory T cells in long-lasting Graves disease (dated by TCRdb to 2020 to 2023). Turning to the overall study: Persistent Graves' disease was defined as antithyroid drug treatment for over 5 years with persistently positive TSH receptor autoantibodies. Peripheral blood TCR sequencing and RNA sequencing compared persistent Graves' disease patients with newly diagnosed Graves' disease patients. The study was registered as a clinical trial and conducted in China. A total of 35 or so samples underwent TCR sequencing: about 13 from persistent and about 20 from newly diagnosed Graves' disease patients. Persistent Graves' disease patients in the clinical cohort had taken antithyroid drugs for approximately 10 years on average.

Here is what the overall study found, with its caveats: More public clonotypes were shared among persistent patients (over 2,500) than among newly diagnosed patients (roughly 1,000). The authors noted that the small sample size was a limitation that may lower accuracy. Persistent disease showed preferential use of TRBV28, TRBJ1-2 and TRBJ2-5, whereas newly diagnosed disease favored TRBV20-1 and TRBJ2-1. Only the TCR beta chain was sequenced and analyzed. Because the primary lesion, thyroid tissue, could not be accessed, the study looked at peripheral blood alone. Lower TCR Shannon entropy and fewer highly expanded clones were observed in persistent Graves' disease patients than in newly diagnosed patients, which suggested clonal expansion.

V is clipped by 7 bases and J by 4 bases, and the sequence between their germline boundaries is 12 bases long. The cysteine opens and the phenylalanine closes a CDR3 of 13 amino acids. Here the CDR3 DNA is all that survives: 39 bases in frame from base 1. Read against the paper, the sample's time point label means: persistent/refractory GD, antithyroid drugs over 5 years with positive TRAb. For both TCR sequencing and RNA sequencing, RNA was extracted from PBMCs in TRIzol. Graves' disease was diagnosed according to American Thyroid Association guidelines. Patients for the study were recruited at an endocrinology department in Xi'an, China. Each patient gave approximately 9 milliliters of peripheral blood, collected in an EDTA anticoagulant tube. Ficoll Paque Plus density gradient separation was used to isolate PBMCs, and no further T cell sorting was done. An Agilent 2100 Bioanalyzer and agarose gel were used to assess RNA quality, and a NanoDrop 2000 was used to measure RNA concentration.

Comments on this clonotype: Its antigen is still unknown. No base quality values were provided; no much bigger clone lies one nucleotide off.

Libraries were constructed by multiplex PCR. Sequencing used an Illumina HiSeq 4000. iRepertoire HTBI primers and Arm-PCR amplification of CDR3 regions were used to construct TCR beta libraries. PCR products were gel purified before sequencing. On the authors' methods: A total of some 60 TRBV and 14 TRBJ segments were identified across samples and were used for gene usage analysis of CDR3 amino acid clonotypes. COPE and FqMerger were used to merge the filtered high-quality paired reads into contigs. BLAST was used to align contigs to the IMGT TRBV, TRBD and TRBJ reference genes, and CDR3 was defined following IMGT. Clonotypes above 0.1% frequency were classified as highly expanded clones. Shannon entropy was used to measure repertoire diversity, and the Gini coefficient was used to measure V-J evenness. Clonotypes shared by more than one individual were considered public. TCRdb applied fastp at Q25 and MiXCR to the public reads, then kept only in-frame beta chains. Rows matching on CDR3 protein sequence are summarized as one entry with the most common DNA and genes. TCRdb, not the authors, supplied the V and J calls. This sample has 300,000 or so distinct CDR3 sequences in its table, and roughly a fifth of those were observed once. The biggest ten clones account for approximately 31% of the sample.

This clonotype originated in a female donor with Graves disease. The V and J genes are TRBV12-3 or TRBV12-4 and TRBJ2-3; TRBD1 is a possible D gene, resting on 5 matching bases. This specimen consisted of peripheral blood mononuclear cells (PBMCs), obtained when the disease was refractory, from a patient treated with antithyroid drugs. The CDR3 region: CASIPGNADTQYF. The base sequence is TGTGCCAGCATCCCAGGGAACGCAGATACGCAGTATTTT.